This is a list of T cell receptor beta chains from one sample in a study of cytomegalovirus exposure and HLA in healthy donors. Generated by immunoSEQ multiplex PCR, the TCRdb table keeps only in-frame clones and is missing some. Seen here are roughly 170,000 clones, around 75% observed once, and the top ten hold approximately 2.3%. The source material was PBMCs. Source of these receptors: a female donor in good health and CMV-seronegative. The CDR3 runs from the conserved cysteine through the conserved F or W. A D gene is named only where the DNA matches it firmly. A row's size may be missing; if present it is once, few, many or a size class.

J: TRBJ2-5
V: TRBV11-2
size: NA
D: NA
CDR3: CASSPYGGLAETQYF
DNA: TGTGCCAGCAGCCCCTATGGGGGACTGGCGGAGACCCAGTACTTC

J: TRBJ2-7
V: TRBV6-1
size: NA
D: NA
CDR3: CASIPTGSSYEQYF
DNA: TGTGCCAGCATCCCGACGGGAAGCTCCTACGAGCAGTACTTC

J: TRBJ1-1
V: TRBV5-1
size: NA
D: NA
CDR3: CASSPGGVGTEAFF
DNA: TGCGCCAGCAGCCCGGGAGGGGTTGGCACTGAAGCTTTCTTT

J: TRBJ1-5
V: TRBV30
size: NA
D: TRBD1
CDR3: CAWSPGTGRQPQHF
DNA: TGTGCCTGGAGTCCAGGGACAGGACGTCAGCCCCAGCATTTT

J: TRBJ2-5
V: TRBV4-2
size: NA
D: NA
CDR3: CASSQDSQETQYF
DNA: TGTGCCAGCAGCCAAGACAGCCAAGAGACCCAGTACTTC

J: TRBJ2-7
V: TRBV28
size: NA
D: TRBD2
CDR3: CASSSTSGPPYEQYF
DNA: TGTGCCAGCAGTTCGACTAGCGGGCCTCCCTACGAGCAGTACTTC

J: TRBJ2-7
V: TRBV6-5
size: NA
D: NA
CDR3: CASSYSMGPYEQYF
DNA: TGTGCCAGCAGTTACTCCATGGGGCCCTACGAGCAGTACTTC

J: TRBJ2-7
V: TRBV6-5
size: few
D: TRBD2
CDR3: CASRATSASSYEQYF
DNA: TGTGCCAGCAGGGCGACTAGCGCGTCCTCCTACGAGCAGTACTTC

J: TRBJ1-1
V: TRBV6-1
size: NA
D: TRBD1
CDR3: CASSDRRTGGEAFF
DNA: TGTGCCAGCAGTGACCGAAGGACAGGGGGAGAAGCTTTCTTT

J: TRBJ1-1
V: TRBV7-8
size: NA
D: TRBD1
CDR3: CASSRQGVVNTEAFF
DNA: TGTGCCAGCAGCCGACAGGGGGTGGTGAACACTGAAGCTTTCTTT

J: TRBJ1-6
V: TRBV7-2
size: NA
D: NA
CDR3: CARPPPPRPGLNSPLHF
DNA: TGTGCCAGACCCCCGCCCCCGAGGCCGGGTTTGAATTCACCCCTCCACTTT

J: TRBJ1-2
V: TRBV9
size: NA
D: NA
CDR3: CASSVGRAEGYTF
DNA: TGTGCCAGCAGCGTAGGCAGGGCTGAAGGCTACACCTTC

J: TRBJ2-7
V: TRBV7-9
size: NA
D: TRBD2
CDR3: CASSLTSGVSEQYF
DNA: TGTGCCAGCAGCTTGACTAGCGGGGTGAGCGAGCAGTACTTC

J: TRBJ2-5
V: TRBV7-7
size: NA
D: TRBD2
CDR3: CASSRTSGRQGETQYF
DNA: TGTGCTAGCAGCCGGACTAGCGGGAGACAGGGAGAGACCCAGTACTTC

J: TRBJ1-2
V: TRBV7-3
size: few
D: NA
CDR3: CASSLGGNGYTF
DNA: TGTGCCAGCAGCTTGGGCGGGAACGGCTACACCTTC

J: TRBJ1-4
V: TRBV7-6
size: NA
D: NA
CDR3: CASSYLDIPTNEKLFF
DNA: TGTGCCAGCAGCTACCTGGACATTCCAACTAATGAAAAACTGTTTTTT

J: TRBJ2-2
V: TRBV4-1
size: NA
D: NA
CDR3: CASSQRGTQNTGELFF
DNA: TGCGCCAGCAGCCAAAGGGGGACACAGAACACCGGGGAGCTGTTTTTT

J: TRBJ1-4
V: TRBV27
size: NA
D: TRBD1
CDR3: CASSPLPGTGRDEKLFF
DNA: TGTGCCAGCAGTCCCCTGCCGGGGACAGGGAGAGATGAAAAACTGTTTTTT

J: TRBJ1-1
V: TRBV15
size: few
D: NA
CDR3: CATSRVPGRMNTEAFF
DNA: TGTGCCACCAGCAGAGTTCCAGGGCGCATGAACACTGAAGCTTTCTTT

J: TRBJ2-7
V: TRBV5-5
size: NA
D: TRBD1
CDR3: CASSFIGQGPYEQYF
DNA: TGTGCCAGCAGCTTTATAGGACAGGGCCCCTACGAGCAGTACTTC

J: TRBJ2-7
V: TRBV5-1
size: NA
D: TRBD1
CDR3: CASSLAGQGEYF
DNA: TGCGCCAGCAGCTTGGCTGGACAGGGGGAGTACTTC

J: TRBJ2-5
V: TRBV18
size: NA
D: TRBD2
CDR3: CASSPVGGGQETQYF
DNA: TGTGCCAGCTCACCAGTCGGGGGGGGCCAAGAGACCCAGTACTTC

J: TRBJ1-5
V: TRBV10-1
size: NA
D: TRBD1
CDR3: CASSGPRQGGYLSSYSNQPQHF
DNA: TGCGCCAGCAGTGGCCCCCGACAGGGAGGCTATTTGTCCTCGTATAGCAATCAGCCCCAGCATTTT

J: TRBJ1-2
V: TRBV18
size: NA
D: TRBD1
CDR3: CASSPGQGGGYTF
DNA: TGTGCCAGCTCACCAGGACAGGGAGGCGGCTACACCTTC

J: TRBJ2-5
V: TRBV9
size: NA
D: NA
CDR3: CASSPRQRAETQYF
DNA: TGTGCCAGCAGCCCCCGGCAGCGGGCAGAGACCCAGTACTTC

J: TRBJ1-2
V: TRBV4-1
size: few
D: NA
CDR3: CASSQEGVQGGDYGYTF
DNA: TGCGCCAGCAGCCAAGAAGGGGTCCAGGGAGGGGACTATGGCTACACCTTC

J: TRBJ1-1
V: TRBV7-3
size: NA
D: NA
CDR3: CASSLGQNTEAFF
DNA: TGTGCCAGCAGCTTAGGCCAGAACACTGAAGCTTTCTTT

J: TRBJ2-5
V: TRBV7-2
size: once
D: NA
CDR3: CASSLVGAEGETQYF
DNA: TGTGCCAGCAGCTTAGTAGGGGCGGAGGGGGAGACCCAGTACTTC

J: TRBJ1-1
V: TRBV7-9
size: NA
D: NA
CDR3: CASVEGRDTEAFF
DNA: TGTGCCAGTGTGGAGGGGAGGGACACTGAAGCTTTCTTT

J: TRBJ1-4
V: TRBV5-1
size: NA
D: NA
CDR3: CASSLGGFNEKLFF
DNA: TGCGCCAGCAGCTTGGGAGGCTTTAATGAAAAACTGTTTTTT

J: TRBJ2-3
V: TRBV12-5
size: NA
D: TRBD1
CDR3: CASGPGTGNTDTQYF
DNA: TGTGCTAGTGGTCCCGGGACAGGGAATACAGATACGCAGTATTTT

J: TRBJ1-2
V: TRBV28
size: NA
D: NA
CDR3: CASSLQGRGYGYTF
DNA: TGTGCCAGCAGTTTACAGGGGCGCGGCTATGGCTACACCTTC

J: TRBJ2-2
V: TRBV13
size: few
D: NA
CDR3: CASSFNHGGRNTGELFF
DNA: TGTGCCAGCAGCTTCAACCATGGGGGGAGAAACACCGGGGAGCTGTTTTTT

J: TRBJ2-5
V: TRBV27
size: NA
D: NA
CDR3: CASSLLFSLETQYF
DNA: TGTGCCAGCAGTTTATTGTTTTCTCTGGAGACCCAGTACTTC

J: TRBJ1-1
V: TRBV7-9
size: NA
D: NA
CDR3: CAIGRAGSNTEAFF
DNA: TGTGCCATCGGGAGGGCAGGTTCGAACACTGAAGCTTTCTTT

J: TRBJ2-1
V: TRBV7-2
size: NA
D: TRBD2
CDR3: CASSILAGQPYNEQFF
DNA: TGTGCCAGCAGCATATTAGCGGGGCAACCGTACAATGAGCAGTTCTTC

J: TRBJ1-1
V: TRBV29-1
size: NA
D: NA
CDR3: CSVVEIQNTEAFF
DNA: TGCAGCGTTGTCGAGATTCAGAACACTGAAGCTTTCTTT

J: TRBJ1-2
V: TRBV6-5
size: NA
D: TRBD1
CDR3: CASSYGTGPGYTF
DNA: TGTGCCAGCAGTTACGGGACAGGGCCTGGCTACACCTTC

J: TRBJ1-3
V: TRBV19
size: NA
D: NA
CDR3: CASSIAIKNTIYF
DNA: TGTGCCAGTAGTATAGCTATAAAAAACACCATATATTTT